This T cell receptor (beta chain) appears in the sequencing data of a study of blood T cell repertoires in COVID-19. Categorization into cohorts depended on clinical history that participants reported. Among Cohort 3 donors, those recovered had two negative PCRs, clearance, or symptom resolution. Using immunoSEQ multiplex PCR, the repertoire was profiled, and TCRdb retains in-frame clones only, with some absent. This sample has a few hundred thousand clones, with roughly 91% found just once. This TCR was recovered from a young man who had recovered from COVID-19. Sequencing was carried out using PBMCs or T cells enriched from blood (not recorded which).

CDR3 sequence: CASSWTSGSPYEQYF. The DNA for the CDR3 is TGTGCCAGCAGCTGGACTAGCGGGAGTCCGTACGAGCAGTACTTC. This chain links TRBV7-9 with TRBJ2-7, with 13 nucleotides matching TRBD2. V gave up 4 bases and J gave up 4 bases; unmatched junction bases: 4. The germline CDR1 and CDR2 sequences are SEHNR and FQNEAQ (reference sequence). The CDR3 spans 15 residues.